The clone carrying this TCR beta chain was recorded many times. Antigen: not known. Amplified TCR beta CDR3 regions came from RNA transcripts. The TCR CDR3 was amplified in a first-round RT-PCR using the HTBI primer set. TCRdb called the multiplex PCR reads again in MiXCR, with one record for every CDR3 protein. Of about 370,000 distinct CDR3 sequences in the sample, about 15% were seen once. The V gene end was trimmed by 3 bases and the J gene end by 2 bases; junction bases not matched to a gene: 4. The CDR3 is 15 amino acids. Germline lookup yields CDR1 MNHNS and CDR2 SASEGT. A patient was excluded if there was uncontrolled infection, other autoimmune disease, pregnancy or lactation. On the basis of clinical symptoms, serum thyroxine and TRAb, thyroid ultrasound and orbital computed tomography, diagnoses were made. The sample originates from a study of T cells in Graves' hyperthyroidism and ophthalmopathy.

Regarding the study as a whole: A 13 V-J signature model discriminated ophthalmopathy versus stable hyperthyroidism.

The sample taken for sequencing was blood. The clonotype comes from a woman aged 55-69 years with Graves' ophthalmopathy. The chain employs TRBV6-1 and TRBJ2-7; 10 nucleotides align to TRBD2. DNA of the CDR3: TGTGCCAGCAGTGAGCCGGGACTAGCGACCTACGAGCAGTACTTC. Translated, it gives CASSEPGLATYEQYF.